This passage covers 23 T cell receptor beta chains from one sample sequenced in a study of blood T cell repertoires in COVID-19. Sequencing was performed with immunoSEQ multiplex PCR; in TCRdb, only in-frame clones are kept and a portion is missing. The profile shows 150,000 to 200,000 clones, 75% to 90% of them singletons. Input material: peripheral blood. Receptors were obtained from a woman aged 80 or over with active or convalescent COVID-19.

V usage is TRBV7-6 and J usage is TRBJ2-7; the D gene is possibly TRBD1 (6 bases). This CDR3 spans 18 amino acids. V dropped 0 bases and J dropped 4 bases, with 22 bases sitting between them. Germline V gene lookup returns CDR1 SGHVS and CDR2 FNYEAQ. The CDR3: CASSLALGAPGLPYEQYF. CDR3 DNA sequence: TGTGCCAGCAGCTTAGCGCTGGGGGCACCGGGATTGCCTTACGAGCAGTACTTC.

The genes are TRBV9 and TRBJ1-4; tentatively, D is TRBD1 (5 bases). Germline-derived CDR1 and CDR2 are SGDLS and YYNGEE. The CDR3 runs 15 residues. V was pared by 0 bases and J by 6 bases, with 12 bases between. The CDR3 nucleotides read TGTGCCAGCAGCGTAGGGGGAGGGGTGTATGAAAAACTGTTTTTT. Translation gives CASSVGGGVYEKLFF.

The CDR3, as DNA: TGTGCCAGCAGCCCCGGGACACTGAACACCGGGGAGCTGTTTTTT. It translates to CASSPGTLNTGELFF. V gene TRBV5-5 combines with J gene TRBJ2-2; a possible D gene is TRBD1 (6 bases). This CDR3 has 15 residues. The V gene's germline CDR1 is SGHKS and CDR2 YYEKEE (reference sequence). V lost 4 bases and J lost 1, with 11 bases in between.

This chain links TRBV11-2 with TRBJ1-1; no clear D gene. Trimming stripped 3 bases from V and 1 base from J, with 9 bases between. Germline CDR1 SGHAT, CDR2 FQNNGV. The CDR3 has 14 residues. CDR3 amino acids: CASSFRQQNTEAFF. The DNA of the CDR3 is TGTGCCAGCAGCTTTCGTCAACAGAACACTGAAGCTTTCTTT.

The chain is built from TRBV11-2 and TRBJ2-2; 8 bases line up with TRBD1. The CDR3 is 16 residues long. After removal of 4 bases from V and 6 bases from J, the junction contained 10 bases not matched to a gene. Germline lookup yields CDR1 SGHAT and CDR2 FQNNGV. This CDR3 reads CASSSTGTGFAGELFF. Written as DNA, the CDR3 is TGTGCCAGCAGCTCGACTGGGACAGGCTTCGCCGGGGAGCTGTTTTTT.

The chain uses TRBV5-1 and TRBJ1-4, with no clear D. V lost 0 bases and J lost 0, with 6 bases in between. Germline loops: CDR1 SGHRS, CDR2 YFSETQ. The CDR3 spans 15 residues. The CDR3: CASSLDGATNEKLFF. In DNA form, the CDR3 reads TGCGCCAGCAGCTTGGATGGAGCAACTAATGAAAAACTGTTTTTT.

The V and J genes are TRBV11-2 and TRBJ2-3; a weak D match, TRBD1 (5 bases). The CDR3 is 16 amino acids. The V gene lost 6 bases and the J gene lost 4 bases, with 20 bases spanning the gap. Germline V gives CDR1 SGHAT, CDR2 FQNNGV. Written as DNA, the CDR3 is TGTGCCAGCAGTCAAGGGGCCCTCACTCGGGCAGATACGCAGTATTTT. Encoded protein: CASSQGALTRADTQYF. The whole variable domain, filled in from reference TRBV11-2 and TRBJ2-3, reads EAGVAQSPRYKIIEKRQSVAFWCNPISGHATLYWYQQILGQGPKLLIQFQNNGVVDDSQLPKDRFSAERLKGVDSTLKIQPAKLEDSAVYLCASSQGALTRADTQYFGPGTRLTVL.

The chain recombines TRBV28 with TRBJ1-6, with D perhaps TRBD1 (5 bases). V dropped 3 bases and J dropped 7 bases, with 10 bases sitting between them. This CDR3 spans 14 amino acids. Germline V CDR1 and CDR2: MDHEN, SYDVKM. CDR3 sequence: CASSFQGRNSPLHF. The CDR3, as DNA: TGTGCCAGCAGTTTTCAGGGTCGCAATTCACCCCTCCACTTT.

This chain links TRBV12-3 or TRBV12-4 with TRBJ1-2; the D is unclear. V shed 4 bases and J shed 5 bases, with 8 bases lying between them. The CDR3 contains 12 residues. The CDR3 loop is CASSSSVYGYTF. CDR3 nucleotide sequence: TGTGCCAGCAGTTCATCAGTGTATGGCTACACCTTC.

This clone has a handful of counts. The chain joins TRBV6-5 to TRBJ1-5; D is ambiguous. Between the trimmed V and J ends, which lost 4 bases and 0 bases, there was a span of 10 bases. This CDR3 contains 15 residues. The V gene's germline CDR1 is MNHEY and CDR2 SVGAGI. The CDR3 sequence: CASSSGKNSNQPQHF. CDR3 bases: TGTGCCAGCAGTTCAGGAAAGAATAGCAATCAGCCCCAGCATTTT.

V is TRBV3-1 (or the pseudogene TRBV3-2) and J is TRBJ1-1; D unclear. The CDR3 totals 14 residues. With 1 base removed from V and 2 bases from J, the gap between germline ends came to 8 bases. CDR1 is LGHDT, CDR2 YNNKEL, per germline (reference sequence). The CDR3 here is CASSQVTRNTEAFF. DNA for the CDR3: TGTGCCAGCAGCCAAGTTACGAGAAACACTGAAGCTTTCTTT.

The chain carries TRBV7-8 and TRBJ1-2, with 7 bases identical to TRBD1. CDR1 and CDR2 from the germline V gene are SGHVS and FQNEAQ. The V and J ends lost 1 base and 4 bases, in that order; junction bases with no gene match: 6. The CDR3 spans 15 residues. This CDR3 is CASSLGGPGGYGYTF. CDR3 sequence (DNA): TGTGCCAGCAGCTTAGGTGGACCAGGGGGCTATGGCTACACCTTC. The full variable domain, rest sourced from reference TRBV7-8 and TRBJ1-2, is GAGVSQSPRYKVAKRGQDVALRCDPISGHVSLFWYQQALGQGPEFLTYFQNEAQLDKSGLPSDRFFAERPEGSVSTLKIQRTQQEDSAVYLCASSLGGPGGYGYTFGSGTRLTVV.

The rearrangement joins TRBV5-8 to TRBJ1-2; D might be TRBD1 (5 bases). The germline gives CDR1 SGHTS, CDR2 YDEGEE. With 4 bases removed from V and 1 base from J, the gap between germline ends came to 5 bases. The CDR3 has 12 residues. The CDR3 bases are TGTGCCAGCAGCAGGGGTAACTATGGCTACACCTTC. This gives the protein CASSRGNYGYTF.

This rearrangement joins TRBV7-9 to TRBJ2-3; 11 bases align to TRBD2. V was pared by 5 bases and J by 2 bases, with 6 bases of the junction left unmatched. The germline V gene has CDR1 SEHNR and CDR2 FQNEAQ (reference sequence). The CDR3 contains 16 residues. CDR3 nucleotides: TGTGCCAGCAGCGCGGGGACTAGCGGATTCACAGATACGCAGTATTTT. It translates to CASSAGTSGFTDTQYF.

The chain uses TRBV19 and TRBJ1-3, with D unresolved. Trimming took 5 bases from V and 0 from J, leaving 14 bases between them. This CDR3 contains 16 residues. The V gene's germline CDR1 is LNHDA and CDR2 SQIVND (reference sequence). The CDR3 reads CASSDVLTLSGNTIYF. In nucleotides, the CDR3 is TGTGCCAGTAGTGACGTGCTGACACTCTCTGGAAACACCATATATTTT.

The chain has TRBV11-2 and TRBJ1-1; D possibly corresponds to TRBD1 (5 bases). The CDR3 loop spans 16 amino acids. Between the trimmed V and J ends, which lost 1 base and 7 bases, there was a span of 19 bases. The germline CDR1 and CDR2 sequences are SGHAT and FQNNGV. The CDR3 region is CASSLGQLASGDEAFF. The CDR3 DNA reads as TGTGCCAGCAGCTTAGGACAGTTGGCTTCCGGCGATGAAGCTTTCTTT. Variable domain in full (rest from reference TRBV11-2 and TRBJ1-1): EAGVAQSPRYKIIEKRQSVAFWCNPISGHATLYWYQQILGQGPKLLIQFQNNGVVDDSQLPKDRFSAERLKGVDSTLKIQPAKLEDSAVYLCASSLGQLASGDEAFFGQGTRLTVV.

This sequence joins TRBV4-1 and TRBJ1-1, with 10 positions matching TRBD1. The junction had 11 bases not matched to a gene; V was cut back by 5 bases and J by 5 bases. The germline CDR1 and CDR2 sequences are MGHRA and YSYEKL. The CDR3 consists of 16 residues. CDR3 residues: CASSVGTGASRTEAFF. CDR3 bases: TGCGCCAGCAGCGTTGGGACAGGGGCGTCGAGAACTGAAGCTTTCTTT.

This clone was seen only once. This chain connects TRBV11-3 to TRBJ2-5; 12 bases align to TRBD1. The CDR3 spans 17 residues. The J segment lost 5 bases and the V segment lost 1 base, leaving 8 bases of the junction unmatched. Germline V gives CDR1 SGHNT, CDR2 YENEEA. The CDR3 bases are TGTGCCAGCAGCTTAGCGTGGGGGACAGGGGGCTGGGAGACCCAGTACTTC. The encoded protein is CASSLAWGTGGWETQYF.

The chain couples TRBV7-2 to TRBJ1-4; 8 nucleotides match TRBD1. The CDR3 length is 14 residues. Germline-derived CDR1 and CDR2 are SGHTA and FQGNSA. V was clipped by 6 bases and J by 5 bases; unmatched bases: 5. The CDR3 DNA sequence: TGTGCCAGCAGTCCCACAGGGGGGAATGAAAAACTGTTTTTT. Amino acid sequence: CASSPTGGNEKLFF.

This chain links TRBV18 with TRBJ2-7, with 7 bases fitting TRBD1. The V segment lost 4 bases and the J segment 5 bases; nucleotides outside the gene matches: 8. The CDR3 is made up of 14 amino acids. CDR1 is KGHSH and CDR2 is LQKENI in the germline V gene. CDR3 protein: CASSLGQRADEQYF. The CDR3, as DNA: TGTGCCAGCTCACTGGGACAGAGGGCTGACGAGCAGTACTTC. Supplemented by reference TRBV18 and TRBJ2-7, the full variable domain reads NAGVMQNPRHLVRRRGQEARLRCSPMKGHSHVYWYRQLPEEGLKFMVYLQKENIIDESGMPKERFSAEFPKEGPSILRIQQVVRGDSAAYFCASSLGQRADEQYFGPGTRLTVT.

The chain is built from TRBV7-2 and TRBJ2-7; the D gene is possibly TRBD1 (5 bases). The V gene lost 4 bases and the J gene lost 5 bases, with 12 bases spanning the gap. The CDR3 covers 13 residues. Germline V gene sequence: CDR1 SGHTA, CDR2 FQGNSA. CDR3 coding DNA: TGTGCCAGCAGCTCTTTTGGGGCTCACGAGCAGTACTTC. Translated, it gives CASSSFGAHEQYF.

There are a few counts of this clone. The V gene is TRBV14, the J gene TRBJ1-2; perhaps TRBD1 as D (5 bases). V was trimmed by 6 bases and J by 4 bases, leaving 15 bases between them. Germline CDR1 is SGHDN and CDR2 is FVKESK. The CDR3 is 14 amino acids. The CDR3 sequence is CASSREGPGYGYTF. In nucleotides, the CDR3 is TGTGCCAGCAGTCGGGAGGGACCCGGCTATGGCTACACCTTC. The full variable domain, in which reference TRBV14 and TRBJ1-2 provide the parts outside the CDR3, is EAGVTQFPSHSVIEKGQTVTLRCDPISGHDNLYWYRRVMGKEIKFLLHFVKESKQDESGMPNNRFLAERTGGTYSTLKVQPAELEDSGVYFCASSREGPGYGYTFGSGTRLTVV.

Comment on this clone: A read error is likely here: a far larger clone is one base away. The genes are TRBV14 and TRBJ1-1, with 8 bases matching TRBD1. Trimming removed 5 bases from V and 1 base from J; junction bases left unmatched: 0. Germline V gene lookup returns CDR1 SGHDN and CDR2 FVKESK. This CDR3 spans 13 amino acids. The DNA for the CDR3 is TGTGCCAGCAGCGGACAGGGGAACACTGAAGCTTTCTTT. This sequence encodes CASSGQGNTEAFF.